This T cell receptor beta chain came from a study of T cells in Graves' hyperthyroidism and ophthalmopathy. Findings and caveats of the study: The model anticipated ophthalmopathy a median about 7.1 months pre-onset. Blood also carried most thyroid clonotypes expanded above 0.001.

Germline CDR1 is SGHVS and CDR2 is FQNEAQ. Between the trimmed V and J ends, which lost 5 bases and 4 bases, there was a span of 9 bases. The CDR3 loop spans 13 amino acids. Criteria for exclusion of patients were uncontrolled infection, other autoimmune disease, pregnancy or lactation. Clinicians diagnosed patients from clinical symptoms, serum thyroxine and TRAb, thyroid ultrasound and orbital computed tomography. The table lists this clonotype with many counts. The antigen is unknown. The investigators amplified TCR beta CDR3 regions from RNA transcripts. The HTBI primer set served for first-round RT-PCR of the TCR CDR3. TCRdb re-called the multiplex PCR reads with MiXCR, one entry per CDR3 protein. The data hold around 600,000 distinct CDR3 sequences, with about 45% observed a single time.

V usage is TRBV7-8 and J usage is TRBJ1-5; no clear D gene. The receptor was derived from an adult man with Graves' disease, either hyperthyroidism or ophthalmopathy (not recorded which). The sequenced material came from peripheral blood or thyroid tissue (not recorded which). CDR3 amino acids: CASSQARNQPQHF. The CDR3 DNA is TGTGCCAGCAGCCAAGCTCGGAATCAGCCCCAGCATTTT.